This T cell receptor beta chain stems from a study of blood T cell repertoires in COVID-19. The V end lost 5 bases, the J end lost 3 bases, and 14 bases lay between the germline ends. The CDR3 runs 15 residues. Germline CDR1 and CDR2: SGHRS and YFSETQ. TCRdb's table, derived via immunoSEQ multiplex PCR, lists solely in-frame clones and lacks some. The profile shows about 61,000 clones, 86% of them singletons. The sequencing sample was made of peripheral blood. This chain uses TRBV5-1 with TRBJ1-4; tentatively, D is TRBD1 (6 bases). The TCR originated in a human donor in a cohort sampled during active COVID-19. The CDR3 sequence: CASRQPTGANEKLFF. CDR3 bases: TGCGCCAGCAGACAACCGACAGGAGCTAATGAAAAACTGTTTTTT.